This TCR beta chain originates from a study of immune evolution from preneoplasia to lung adenocarcinoma. The table came from immunoSEQ multiplex PCR; TCRdb's copy has only in-frame clones and leaves some out. The sample carries about 11,000 clones, over 60% recorded once. Details on this clone: What it binds is unknown.

Study-level results: Clonality was highest in normal lung, lower in later-stage lesions apparently.

The CDR3 is made up of 14 amino acids. The V gene's germline CDR1 is SQVTM and CDR2 ANQGSEA. V lost 5 bases and J 0 bases, leaving 8 bases between the germline ends. Sequenced: FFPE normal lung tissue adjacent to the tumor. This TCR came from a person in their sixties with lung adenocarcinoma. Some clones in this sample may be carry-over from other donors' samples. This chain uses TRBV29-1 with TRBJ2-6; D is possibly TRBD1 (5 bases). CDR3 nucleotides: TGCAGCGTTCGTACAGGCTCTGGGGCCAACGTCCTGACTTTC. Encoded protein: CSVRTGSGANVLTF.